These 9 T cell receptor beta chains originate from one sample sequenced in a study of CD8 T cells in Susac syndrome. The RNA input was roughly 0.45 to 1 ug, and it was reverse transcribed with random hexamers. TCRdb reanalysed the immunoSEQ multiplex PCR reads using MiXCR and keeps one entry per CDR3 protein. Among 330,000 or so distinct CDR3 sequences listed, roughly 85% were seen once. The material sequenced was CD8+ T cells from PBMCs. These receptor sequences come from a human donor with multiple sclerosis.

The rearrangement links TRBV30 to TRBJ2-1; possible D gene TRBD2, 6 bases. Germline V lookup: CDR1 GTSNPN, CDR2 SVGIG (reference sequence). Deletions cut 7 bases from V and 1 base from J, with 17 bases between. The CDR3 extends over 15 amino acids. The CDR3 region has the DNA TGTGCCTCAAGGGACTCTCACGGATCCTACAATGAGCAGTTCTTC. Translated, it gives CASRDSHGSYNEQFF. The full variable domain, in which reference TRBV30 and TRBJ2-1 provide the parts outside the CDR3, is SQTIHQWPATLVQPVGSPLSLECTVEGTSNPNLYWYRQAAGRGLQLLFYSVGIGQISSEVPQNLSASRPQDRQFILSSKKLLLSDSGFYLCASRDSHGSYNEQFFGPGTRLTVL.

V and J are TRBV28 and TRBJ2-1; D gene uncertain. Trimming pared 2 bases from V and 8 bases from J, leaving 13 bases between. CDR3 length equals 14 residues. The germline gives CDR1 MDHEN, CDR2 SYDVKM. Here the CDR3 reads CASSLRGLMDEQFF. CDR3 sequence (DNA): TGTGCCAGCAGTTTACGTGGGTTGATGGATGAGCAGTTCTTC.

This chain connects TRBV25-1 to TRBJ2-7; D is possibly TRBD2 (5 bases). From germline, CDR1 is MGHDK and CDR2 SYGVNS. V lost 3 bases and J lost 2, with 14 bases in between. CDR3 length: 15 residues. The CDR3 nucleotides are TGTGCCAGCAGTGATAGCGAGAAGCCTGCCTACGAGCAGTACTTC. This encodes CASSDSEKPAYEQYF.

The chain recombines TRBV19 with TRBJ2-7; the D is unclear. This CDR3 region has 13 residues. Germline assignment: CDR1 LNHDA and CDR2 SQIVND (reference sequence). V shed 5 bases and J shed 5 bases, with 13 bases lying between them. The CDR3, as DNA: TGTGCCAGTAGTCTAATCTCAGGCGACGAGCAGTACTTC. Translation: CASSLISGDEQYF.

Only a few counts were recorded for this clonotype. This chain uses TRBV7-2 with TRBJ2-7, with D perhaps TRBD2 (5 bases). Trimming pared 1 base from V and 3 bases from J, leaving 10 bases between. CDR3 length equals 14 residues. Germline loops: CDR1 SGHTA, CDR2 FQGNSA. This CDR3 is CASSLVPGNYEQYF. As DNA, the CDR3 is TGTGCCAGCAGCTTAGTACCCGGGAACTACGAGCAGTACTTC.

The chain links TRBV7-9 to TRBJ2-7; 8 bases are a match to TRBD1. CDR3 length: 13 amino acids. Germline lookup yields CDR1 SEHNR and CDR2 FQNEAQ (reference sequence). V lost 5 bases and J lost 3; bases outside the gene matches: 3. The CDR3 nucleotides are TGTGCCAGCAGCCGGGGACAGGACTACGAGCAGTACTTC. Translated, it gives CASSRGQDYEQYF.

Written as DNA, the CDR3 is TGCAGCGCCCGAGGGGGGACAGAAGTAAATCAGCCCCAGCATTTT. It encodes CSARGGTEVNQPQHF. The rearrangement joins TRBV29-1 to TRBJ1-5; 7 bases line up with TRBD1. This CDR3 contains 15 residues. V trimming: 7 bases; J trimming: 4 bases; junction bases outside the gene matches: 13. Germline values: CDR1 SQVTM, CDR2 ANQGSEA.

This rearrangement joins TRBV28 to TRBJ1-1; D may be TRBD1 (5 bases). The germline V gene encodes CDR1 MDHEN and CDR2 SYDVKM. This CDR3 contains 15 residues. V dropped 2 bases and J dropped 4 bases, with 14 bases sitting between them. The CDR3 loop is CASSLVLDGATEAFF. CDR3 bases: TGTGCCAGCAGTTTAGTCTTGGATGGGGCCACTGAAGCTTTCTTT.

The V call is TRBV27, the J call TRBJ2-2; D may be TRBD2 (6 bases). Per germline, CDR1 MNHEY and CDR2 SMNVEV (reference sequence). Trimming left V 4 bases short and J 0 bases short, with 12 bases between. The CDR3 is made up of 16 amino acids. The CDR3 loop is CASSSPGTSNTGELFF. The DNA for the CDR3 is TGTGCCAGCAGTTCACCCGGGACTTCGAACACCGGGGAGCTGTTTTTT.